The 16 T cell receptor beta chains below were found in one sample sequenced in a study of CD4 T cells in relation to SARS-CoV-2 and coronaviruses. The antigens for these receptors are not known. Assay used: immunoSEQ multiplex PCR; TCRdb lists only in-frame clones, some missing. This table holds about 36,000 clones, roughly 80% found once. Sequencing input: naive CD4+ T cells from PBMCs, cultured in vitro. Noted subset: naive CD4+ T cells isolated by negative enrichment. The receptors were sampled from an adult with COVID-19.

The chain couples TRBV18 to TRBJ2-7; 7 bases are shared with TRBD1. The CDR3 length is 16 residues. Germline V CDR1 and CDR2: KGHSH, LQKENI. V lost 3 bases and J lost 4; bases outside the gene matches: 12. CDR3 region: CASSPRIGQDNYEQYF. The CDR3 region has the DNA TGTGCCAGCTCACCCCGAATTGGACAGGATAATTACGAGCAGTACTTC.

V is TRBV19 and J is TRBJ2-2; TRBD1 or TRBD2 may be the D gene (7 bases each). The CDR3 has 16 amino acids. Germline CDR1 and CDR2: LNHDA and SQIVND (reference sequence). V lost 4 bases and J lost 1, with 13 bases in between. CDR3 sequence reads: CASSKGGTVNTGELFF. DNA for the CDR3: TGTGCCAGTAGTAAGGGGGGGACAGTGAACACCGGGGAGCTGTTTTTT.

CDR3 DNA sequence: TGTGCCAGCAGCTTGGGCCCCGGGAACACTGAAGCTTTCTTT. It specifies CASSLGPGNTEAFF. The chain joins TRBV7-3 to TRBJ1-1; no definite D call. V dropped 3 bases and J dropped 1 base, with 9 bases sitting between them. The germline V gene has CDR1 SGHTA and CDR2 FQGTGA. The CDR3 loop spans 14 amino acids.

The chain has TRBV14 and TRBJ1-1; D is possibly TRBD1 (6 bases). Trimming shortened V by 6 bases and J by 6 bases, and 14 bases separated the two germline ends. CDR3 size: 13 residues. The germline gives CDR1 SGHDN, CDR2 FVKESK. The CDR3 DNA sequence: TGTGCCAGCAGACCAGGAGGGGGGGCTGAAGCTTTCTTT. Amino acids: CASRPGGGAEAFF.

This clone is classed as medium-sized. The V call is TRBV7-2, the J call TRBJ2-3, with TRBD1 identical over 8 bases. The CDR3 is 15 residues long. J lost 2 bases, V lost 1 base, and 2 bases had no gene match. Germline V gene sequence: CDR1 SGHTA, CDR2 FQGNSA. The CDR3 DNA reads as TGTGCCAGCAGCTTAGGGACAGGGCACACAGATACGCAGTATTTT. Residues: CASSLGTGHTDTQYF. The complete variable domain, with remaining parts taken from reference TRBV7-2 and TRBJ2-3, reads GAGVSQSPSNKVTEKGKDVELRCDPISGHTALYWYRQSLGQGLEFLIYFQGNSAPDKSGLPSDRFSAERTGGSVSTLTIQRTQQEDSAVYLCASSLGTGHTDTQYFGPGTRLTVL.

This clone was seen a single time. The chain has TRBV19 and TRBJ2-2; D ambiguous. The V end lost 7 bases, the J end lost 3 bases, and 21 bases lay between the germline ends. The germline CDR1 and CDR2 sequences are LNHDA and SQIVND (reference sequence). The CDR3 sequence is 17 residues long. CDR3 DNA sequence: TGTGCCAGTACCAACCCTACCCCCACGGGCTACACCGGGGAGCTGTTTTTT. Its protein product is CASTNPTPTGYTGELFF.

The rearrangement uses TRBV15 and TRBJ2-5, with D unresolved. This CDR3 has 14 residues. The germline gives CDR1 LNHNV, CDR2 YYDKDF (reference sequence). V was clipped by 0 bases and J by 2 bases, with 7 bases between them. CDR3 sequence: CATSREPSQETQYF. Here the CDR3 DNA reads TGTGCCACCAGCAGAGAACCCAGTCAAGAGACCCAGTACTTC.

This clone appeared a few times. The V call is TRBV5-1, the J call TRBJ2-7; TRBD1 matches at 7 bases. The CDR3 is 14 residues long. Germline V CDR1 and CDR2: SGHRS, YFSETQ. Trimming cost V 1 base and J 4 bases; bases outside gene matches: 5. Written as DNA, the CDR3 is TGCGCCAGCAGCTTGACCGGACAGGAGTACGAGCAGTACTTC. It is translated as CASSLTGQEYEQYF.

The chain combines TRBV2 with TRBJ2-5, with 10 bases lining up with TRBD2. The V gene end was trimmed by 1 base and the J gene end by 0 bases; junction bases not matched to a gene: 2. From germline, CDR1 is SNHLY and CDR2 FYNNEI. The CDR3 is made up of 16 amino acids. CDR3 sequence reads: CASSEVSGGYQETQYF. The CDR3 nucleotides read TGTGCCAGCAGTGAAGTTAGCGGGGGGTACCAAGAGACCCAGTACTTC. The entire variable domain, with the rest obtained from reference TRBV2 and TRBJ2-5, is as follows: EPEVTQTPSHQVTQMGQEVILRCVPISNHLYFYWYRQILGQKVEFLVSFYNNEISEKSEIFDDQFSVERPDGSNFTLKIRSTKLEDSAMYFCASSEVSGGYQETQYFGPGTRLLVL.

This chain joins TRBV19 and TRBJ1-5; the D is unclear. Germline V lookup: CDR1 LNHDA, CDR2 SQIVND (reference sequence). The germline V and J ends were trimmed by 6 bases and 1 base, with 16 bases remaining between them. This CDR3 contains 16 residues. CDR3 amino acids: CASRDGSGGSNQPQHF. CDR3 coding DNA: TGTGCCAGTAGGGACGGTTCCGGAGGGAGCAATCAGCCCCAGCATTTT.

J is TRBJ2-1 and V is TRBV6-6; TRBD2 aligns across 7 bases. Germline values: CDR1 MNHNY, CDR2 SVGAGI (reference sequence). The trim removed 6 bases at V and 4 bases at J, leaving 12 bases unmatched. The CDR3 covers 16 residues. The CDR3 DNA reads as TGTGCCAGCAGACCGGCGTTGGCTAGCGGATACAATGAGCAGTTCTTC. As protein: CASRPALASGYNEQFF.

The V and J genes are TRBV6-1 and TRBJ2-7; the D call may be TRBD1 or TRBD2 (6 bases each). The CDR3 is 16 amino acids. V was shortened by 1 base and J by 1 base, with 14 bases between the two germline ends. CDR1 MNHNS and CDR2 SASEGT come from the germline V gene. The DNA for the CDR3 is TGTGCCAGCAGTGAAGACGAGGGGGGCGCGTCCTACGAGCAGTACTTC. Translating gives CASSEDEGGASYEQYF.

This chain connects TRBV27 to TRBJ2-2; 7 nucleotides agree with TRBD2. Germline V gives CDR1 MNHEY, CDR2 SMNVEV (reference sequence). With 5 bases clipped from V and 4 bases from J, the junction kept 10 bases outside the gene matches. This CDR3 has 16 amino acids. CDR3 sequence: CASSPWSGTFTGELFF. The CDR3 DNA sequence: TGTGCCAGCAGTCCATGGAGCGGGACCTTCACCGGGGAGCTGTTTTTT.

This chain joins TRBV7-9 and TRBJ2-1, with TRBD2 identical over 10 bases. The CDR3 spans 15 residues. Trimming at V came to 1 base and at J to 9 bases, leaving 6 bases not matched to a gene. Germline CDR1 and CDR2: SEHNR and FQNEAQ (reference sequence). CDR3 residues: CASSLVAGGFSEQFF. The CDR3 coding sequence is TGTGCCAGCAGCTTAGTAGCGGGAGGATTCAGTGAGCAGTTCTTC.

The genes are TRBV2 and TRBJ2-2; 13 bases are shared with TRBD2. Germline trimming cut 6 bases from V and 6 bases from J; bases unmatched to any gene: 4. The CDR3 is made up of 15 amino acids. The germline gives CDR1 SNHLY, CDR2 FYNNEI. CDR3: CASRGLAGYPGELFF. In DNA, the CDR3 is TGTGCCAGCAGGGGACTAGCGGGATATCCCGGGGAGCTGTTTTTT.

The rearrangement links TRBV10-2 to TRBJ2-7, with TRBD1 matching 9 bases. The germline gives CDR1 WSHSY, CDR2 SAAADI. The CDR3 consists of 15 residues. After removal of 3 bases from V and 6 bases from J, the junction contained 9 bases not matched to a gene. CDR3 nucleotide sequence: TGCGCCAGCAGTGAATATCGGGACAGGGCGTCCGAGCAGTACTTC. Protein product: CASSEYRDRASEQYF.